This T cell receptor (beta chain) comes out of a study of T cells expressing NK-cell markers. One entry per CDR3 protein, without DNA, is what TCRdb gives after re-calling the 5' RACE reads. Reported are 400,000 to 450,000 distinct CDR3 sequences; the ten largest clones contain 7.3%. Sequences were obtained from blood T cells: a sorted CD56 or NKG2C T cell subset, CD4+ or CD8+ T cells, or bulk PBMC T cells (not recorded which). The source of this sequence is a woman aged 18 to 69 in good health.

The chain's CDR3 is CSASVHSNTGELFF. V and J are TRBV20-1 and TRBJ2-2. Germline V gene sequence: CDR1 DFQATT, CDR2 SNEGSKA (reference sequence). The CDR3 covers 14 residues.